This TCR beta chain was identified in a study of cytomegalovirus exposure and HLA in healthy donors. Overall study findings and caveats: The classifier was said to identify cytomegalovirus status with high specificity and sensitivity. A later analysis reportedly found that, within productive TCRs, an Asian-associated ancestry cluster had fewer N-insertions than the mean observed across the roughly 700 donors.

With 60 Vbeta and 13 Jbeta primers, the PCR was carried out. The data were produced by immunoSEQ multiplex PCR, yet TCRdb's version contains in-frame clones alone and is incomplete. The sample carries approximately 96,000 clones, less than 85% recorded once. A note on this clone: The antigen is undetermined.

Germline values: CDR1 SGHNT, CDR2 YENEEA. CDR3 length: 13 amino acids. Trimming took off 1 base at V and 7 bases at J, with 10 bases between the two ends. The source of this sequence is a male donor in good health and CMV-seronegative. V and J are TRBV11-3 and TRBJ1-1, with a tentative D call TRBD1 (5 bases). Sequencing was carried out using PBMCs. The CDR3 is CASSLAQGGEAFF. CDR3 coding DNA: TGTGCCAGCAGCTTAGCCCAGGGTGGTGAAGCTTTCTTT.